Following are 10 T cell receptor beta chains from one sample sequenced in a study of T-cell reconstitution after alpha-beta-depleted transplantation in children. During its preparation, the TCRbeta library received unique molecular identifiers. TCRdb ran MiXCR on the PCR reads and lists one entry per CDR3 protein. The sample lists 500,000 or so distinct CDR3 sequences, about an eighth occurring once. The sample consisted of PBMCs, mostly from graft donor cells, taken 180 days after TCRalphabeta/CD19-depleted stem cell transplant. These receptors were collected from a female patient aged 2-9 years who had a stem cell transplant for aplastic anemia, so the T cells may come from the graft donor.

There are a few counts of this clonotype. The V and J genes are TRBV20-1 and TRBJ1-2; D uncertain. CDR3 length: 11 amino acids. Germline CDR1 is DFQATT and CDR2 is SNEGSKA (reference sequence). Deletions cut 4 bases from V and 8 bases from J, with 11 bases between. CDR3: CSAKDPGGYTF. CDR3 coding DNA: TGCAGTGCTAAGGACCCGGGAGGCTACACCTTC.

The gene calls are TRBV5-1 and TRBJ2-1; the match to TRBD2 covers 9 bases. The germline gives CDR1 SGHRS, CDR2 YFSETQ. J was trimmed by 7 bases and V by 0 bases; bases with no gene match: 5. The CDR3 length is 15 residues. This CDR3 reads CASSLGSGSGNEQFF. In DNA form, the CDR3 reads TGCGCCAGCAGCTTGGGTAGCGGGAGTGGGAATGAGCAGTTCTTC. The entire variable domain, with the rest obtained from reference TRBV5-1 and TRBJ2-1, is as follows: KAGVTQTPRYLIKTRGQQVTLSCSPISGHRSVSWYQQTPGQGLQFLFEYFSETQRNKGNFPGRFSGRQFSNSRSEMNVSTLELGDSALYLCASSLGSGSGNEQFFGPGTRLTVL.

The rearrangement links TRBV20-1 to TRBJ2-1; the D gene is possibly TRBD1 (5 bases). This CDR3 spans 14 amino acids. Germline loops: CDR1 DFQATT, CDR2 SNEGSKA (reference sequence). V was clipped by 1 base and J by 2 bases, with 9 bases between them. Here the CDR3 reads CSARGLGAYNEQFF. CDR3 bases: TGCAGTGCTAGAGGGTTAGGGGCCTACAATGAGCAGTTCTTC.

V and J are TRBV27 and TRBJ2-1, with 7 bases fitting TRBD2. V was pared by 3 bases and J by 9 bases, with 11 bases of the junction left unmatched. Germline-derived CDR1 and CDR2 are MNHEY and SMNVEV (reference sequence). This CDR3 comprises 15 residues. The CDR3 protein is CASSLGGVGLFEQFF. The CDR3 DNA sequence: TGTGCCAGCAGTTTGGGGGGGGTTGGGCTATTTGAGCAGTTCTTC.

The sample holds a few counts of this clonotype. This chain links TRBV6-1 with TRBJ1-6; 7 nucleotides line up with TRBD1. V shed 7 bases and J 4 bases; nucleotides not matched to a gene: 4. This CDR3 is 14 amino acids long. The germline V gene has CDR1 MNHNS and CDR2 SASEGT. The CDR3 region is CASTEGAYNSPLHF. CDR3 coding DNA: TGTGCCAGCACAGAGGGGGCTTATAATTCACCCCTCCACTTT.

This clonotype occurred a few times. The rearrangement links TRBV28 to TRBJ1-5; tentatively, D is TRBD1 (6 bases). The CDR3 is 14 amino acids. Looked up from germline, CDR1 is MDHEN and CDR2 is SYDVKM. Trimming shortened V by 7 bases and J by 0 bases, and 10 bases separated the two germline ends. The CDR3 DNA follows: TGTGCCAGCACCAGGGGACCTAGCAATCAGCCCCAGCATTTT. It yields the protein CASTRGPSNQPQHF.

The chain carries TRBV18 and TRBJ2-2, with 14 nucleotides matching TRBD2. From germline, CDR1 is KGHSH and CDR2 LQKENI. Germline trimming cut 5 bases from V and 2 bases from J; bases unmatched to any gene: 7. This CDR3 has 18 amino acids. The chain's CDR3 is CASSSWTSGRINTGELFF. CDR3 bases: TGTGCCAGCTCATCTTGGACTAGCGGGAGGATCAACACCGGGGAGCTGTTTTTT. Complete variable domain (other parts from reference TRBV18 and TRBJ2-2): NAGVMQNPRHLVRRRGQEARLRCSPMKGHSHVYWYRQLPEEGLKFMVYLQKENIIDESGMPKERFSAEFPKEGPSILRIQQVVRGDSAAYFCASSSWTSGRINTGELFFGEGSRLTVL.

This sequence joins TRBV6-1 and TRBJ2-1, with 10 bases aligning to TRBD2. CDR1 MNHNS and CDR2 SASEGT come from the germline V gene. The trim removed 8 bases at V and 0 bases at J, leaving 10 bases unmatched. The CDR3 loop spans 17 amino acids. This CDR3 is CASASLASGSSYNEQFF. The CDR3 nucleotides read TGTGCCAGCGCATCTTTAGCTAGCGGGAGCTCCTACAATGAGCAGTTCTTC.

The chain uses TRBV20-1 and TRBJ1-5; TRBD1 agrees at 7 bases. This CDR3 is 15 amino acids long. Germline CDR1 is DFQATT and CDR2 is SNEGSKA (reference sequence). V lost 1 base and J lost 8; bases outside the gene matches: 11. CDR3 sequence reads: CSARVLGTAVEPQHF. The DNA of the CDR3 is TGCAGTGCTAGAGTTCTCGGGACAGCAGTTGAGCCCCAGCATTTT.

This clonotype was observed a single time. This CDR3 is missing its conserved last phenylalanine or tryptophan, likely due to a read error. The chain couples TRBV28 to TRBJ1-4, with D unresolved. V was shortened by 3 bases and J by 5 bases, with 16 bases between the two germline ends. The CDR3 has 16 residues. CDR1 is MDHEN and CDR2 is SYDVKM in the germline V gene. The CDR3 reads CASSFFLTRENEKLFI. CDR3 in DNA: TGTGCCAGCAGTTTCTTTTTAACACGGGAAAATGAAAAACTGTTTATT.